A single sample is the source of the 21 T cell receptor beta chains below, sequenced in a study of Graves' ophthalmopathy and Graves' hyperthyroidism. Researchers took RNA transcripts and amplified TCR beta CDR3 regions from them. The workflow started with a first-round RT-PCR run with HTBI primers and then moved on to a second-round multiplex PCR. TCRdb passed the multiplex PCR reads through MiXCR, listing each CDR3 protein once. The sample includes about 400,000 distinct CDR3 sequences, approximately 16% of them seen just once. Sequenced input: peripheral blood. Receptor source: a woman aged 18 to 35 with Graves' ophthalmopathy.

This clonotype was recorded many times. J is TRBJ1-1 and V is TRBV11-2, with TRBD1 matching 9 bases. The CDR3 has 15 amino acids. Germline V gene sequence: CDR1 SGHAT, CDR2 FQNNGV. V lost 0 bases to trimming and J lost 9 bases; unmatched junction nucleotides: 8. This CDR3 reads CASSLDRGTGRQAFF. CDR3 nucleotide sequence: TGTGCCAGCAGCTTAGATCGAGGGACAGGGAGGCAAGCTTTCTTT.

This sequence joins TRBV30 and TRBJ1-1; D is unresolved. Germline loops: CDR1 GTSNPN, CDR2 SVGIG (reference sequence). V lost 3 bases, J lost 2 bases, and 4 bases lay in between. The CDR3 length is 11 residues. In DNA, the CDR3 is TGTGCCTGGAGAGATAACACTGAAGCTTTCTTT. This gives the protein CAWRDNTEAFF. The whole variable domain, filled in from reference TRBV30 and TRBJ1-1, reads SQTIHQWPATLVQPVGSPLSLECTVEGTSNPNLYWYRQAAGRGLQLLFYSVGIGQISSEVPQNLSASRPQDRQFILSSKKLLLSDSGFYLCAWRDNTEAFFGQGTRLTVV.

This clonotype was counted many times. A much larger clone lies a single base off, so this may be a read error. The V gene is TRBV6-5, the J gene TRBJ2-7; D may be TRBD1 or TRBD2 (6 bases each). The V gene's germline CDR1 is MNHEY and CDR2 SVGAGI. CDR3 length: 15 amino acids. This chain's CDR3 is CVSSYLRGGRYEQYF. CDR3 nucleotides: TGTGTCAGCAGTTACCTACGAGGGGGGCGCTACGAGCAGTACTTC.

This clonotype was detected many times. J is TRBJ1-6 and V is TRBV30, with D tentatively TRBD1 (5 bases). Germline assignment: CDR1 GTSNPN and CDR2 SVGIG (reference sequence). V was clipped by 8 bases and J by 9 bases, with 8 bases between them. This CDR3 has 10 residues. The CDR3 DNA is TGTGCCGCAGGGAGTTCACCCCTCCACTTT. Its translation is CAAGSSPLHF.

In this sample, this clonotype turned up many times. The J gene is TRBJ2-2, the V gene TRBV28; 12 nucleotides agree with TRBD2. Germline CDR1 MDHEN, CDR2 SYDVKM. This CDR3 has 15 amino acids. V shed 5 bases and J 5 bases; nucleotides not matched to a gene: 3. The CDR3: CASSPSGRGTGELFF. CDR3 bases: TGTGCCAGCAGTCCTAGCGGGAGGGGTACCGGGGAGCTGTTTTTT.

This clonotype was counted at least ten times. This chain links TRBV18 with TRBJ2-7; possibly TRBD1 for D (5 bases). Between the trimmed V and J ends, which lost 3 bases and 3 bases, there was a span of 12 bases. The germline gives CDR1 KGHSH, CDR2 LQKENI. The CDR3 is made up of 14 amino acids. In DNA, the CDR3 is TGTGCCAGCTCACCCACGACAGTGTTCTACGAGCAGTACTTC. Its translation: CASSPTTVFYEQYF.

This clonotype has at least ten counts. V and J are TRBV12-3 or TRBV12-4 and TRBJ1-5; D is possibly TRBD1 (5 bases). The CDR3 has 15 amino acids. V lost 4 bases and J lost 6, with 16 bases in between. The CDR3 here is CASSYDSSRPQPQHF. CDR3 sequence (DNA): TGTGCCAGCAGTTATGACAGTAGTAGACCTCAGCCCCAGCATTTT.

In this sample, this clonotype turned up many times. The gene calls are TRBV13 and TRBJ2-7, with 7 bases lining up with TRBD2. The CDR3 runs 15 residues. Germline V gene lookup returns CDR1 PRHDT and CDR2 FYEKMQ (reference sequence). V shed 2 bases, J shed 4 bases, and the junction held 8 bases outside the gene matches. CDR3 nucleotide sequence: TGTGCCAGCAGCTTAATCGGGACTACCCCTTACGAGCAGTACTTC. Translation gives CASSLIGTTPYEQYF. Filled out from reference TRBV13 and TRBJ2-7, the complete variable domain reads AAGVIQSPRHLIKEKRETATLKCYPIPRHDTVYWYQQGPGQDPQFLISFYEKMQSDKGSIPDRFSAQQFSDYHSELNMSSLELGDSALYFCASSLIGTTPYEQYFGPGTRLTVT.

The V call is TRBV6-1, the J call TRBJ1-5; TRBD1 matches 9 bases. The germline gives CDR1 MNHNS, CDR2 SASEGT. There are 14 residues in the CDR3. Losses at the gene ends were 5 bases for V and 6 bases for J; bases not matched to a gene: 5. The CDR3 region is CASSPGQGPQPQHF. The CDR3 DNA reads as TGTGCCAGCAGTCCGGGACAGGGTCCTCAGCCCCAGCATTTT.

This clonotype was observed at least ten times. The V gene is TRBV18, the J gene TRBJ1-1; D might be TRBD1 (5 bases). V was cut by 8 bases and J by 1 base, with 11 bases left in between. The CDR3 has 13 residues. The V gene's germline CDR1 is KGHSH and CDR2 LQKENI. As DNA, the CDR3 is TGTGCCAGCGGATCCGACAGGAACACTGAAGCTTTCTTT. Translation gives CASGSDRNTEAFF.

This clonotype showed up just once. This chain links TRBV19 with TRBJ2-7; 9 positions match TRBD1. Trimming took 3 bases from V and 0 from J; bases not matched to a gene: 12. The CDR3 covers 18 residues. Germline V gene lookup returns CDR1 LNHDA and CDR2 SQIVND (reference sequence). The CDR3 sequence: CASSIHVPTGGSSYEQYF. The CDR3 DNA reads as TGTGCCAGTAGTATCCATGTTCCTACAGGGGGCAGCTCCTACGAGCAGTACTTC.

This clonotype was counted at least ten times. The chain is built from TRBV9 and TRBJ1-1; 11 nucleotides agree with TRBD1. This CDR3 has 21 amino acids. Trimming at V came to 0 bases and at J to 7 bases, leaving 23 bases not matched to a gene. The V gene's germline CDR1 is SGDLS and CDR2 YYNGEE. The CDR3 DNA sequence: TGTGCCAGCAGCGTAGAGCCTAAACTGGGGACAGGGGGACTTGGACCCCATGAAGCTTTCTTT. It translates to CASSVEPKLGTGGLGPHEAFF.

This clonotype was observed many times. The V and J genes are TRBV4-1 and TRBJ1-2, with D unclear. V lost 0 bases and J lost 7, with 9 bases in between. There are 13 residues in the CDR3. CDR1 and CDR2 (germline): MGHRA, YSYEKL. DNA of the CDR3: TGCGCCAGCAGCCAAGATAGCGGGGTTGGCTACACCTTC. Its protein is CASSQDSGVGYTF.

V gene TRBV6-1 combines with J gene TRBJ2-1; 9 positions agree with TRBD1. The CDR3 is made up of 18 amino acids. Germline V gene data show CDR1 as MNHNS and CDR2 as SASEGT. J gave up 3 bases and V 2 bases, and 11 bases lay outside the gene matches. The CDR3 here is CASSERKGEDRGYNEQFF. CDR3 sequence (DNA): TGTGCCAGCAGTGAAAGGAAAGGTGAGGACAGGGGCTACAATGAGCAGTTCTTC.

In this sample, this clonotype turned up many times. The chain uses TRBV30 and TRBJ1-1; the D gene is possibly TRBD1 (5 bases). This CDR3 comprises 17 residues. Trimming pared 8 bases from V and 0 bases from J, leaving 25 bases between. Germline V CDR1 and CDR2: GTSNPN, SVGIG (reference sequence). This CDR3 reads CAGSGGFGGRLNTEAFF. CDR3 DNA: TGTGCCGGGTCGGGGGGGTTTGGGGGTCGATTGAACACTGAAGCTTTCTTT. Looking up the rest from reference TRBV30 and TRBJ1-1 gives the full variable domain: SQTIHQWPATLVQPVGSPLSLECTVEGTSNPNLYWYRQAAGRGLQLLFYSVGIGQISSEVPQNLSASRPQDRQFILSSKKLLLSDSGFYLCAGSGGFGGRLNTEAFFGQGTRLTVV.

At least ten counts were recorded for this clonotype. The rearrangement joins TRBV18 to TRBJ1-1; unclear D gene. The V end was cut by 5 bases, the J end by 1 base, with 8 bases between. CDR1 and CDR2 (germline): KGHSH, LQKENI. The length of the CDR3 is 13 residues. The CDR3 is CASSELENTEAFF. DNA for the CDR3: TGTGCCAGCTCAGAACTGGAGAACACTGAAGCTTTCTTT.

This clonotype showed up many times. V and J are TRBV15 and TRBJ1-6; TRBD1 is a possible D gene (5 bases). V was cut by 1 base and J by 2 bases, with 9 bases left in between. CDR3 length equals 16 residues. Germline V CDR1 and CDR2: LNHNV, YYDKDF (reference sequence). Here the CDR3 reads CATSRAGNAYNSPLHF. The CDR3 bases are TGTGCCACCAGCAGAGCAGGGAACGCCTATAATTCACCCCTCCACTTT.

V is TRBV19 and J is TRBJ1-1; D is ambiguous. V lost 7 bases, J lost 2 bases, and 5 bases lay in between. Germline lookup yields CDR1 LNHDA and CDR2 SQIVND (reference sequence). The CDR3 runs 11 residues. The chain's CDR3 is CASNGNTEAFF. CDR3 DNA: TGTGCCAGTAACGGCAACACTGAAGCTTTCTTT.

This clonotype was seen ten or more times. The rearrangement links TRBV28 to TRBJ2-5; D is unclear. Germline V gene sequence: CDR1 MDHEN, CDR2 SYDVKM. The V end lost 3 bases, the J end lost 9 bases, and 20 bases lay between the germline ends. CDR3 length equals 15 residues. The CDR3 DNA reads as TGTGCCAGCAGTTTCTCGGGCAGGCAAGCTGGGGCCCAGTACTTC. Protein sequence: CASSFSGRQAGAQYF. Variable domain in full (rest from reference TRBV28 and TRBJ2-5): DVKVTQSSRYLVKRTGEKVFLECVQDMDHENMFWYRQDPGLGLRLIYFSYDVKMKEKGDIPEGYSVSREKKERFSLILESASTNQTSMYLCASSFSGRQAGAQYFGPGTRLLVL.

This clonotype was seen at least ten times. This chain joins TRBV6-2 or TRBV6-3 and TRBJ1-5; D gene unclear. CDR1 and CDR2 (germline): MNHEY, SVGEGT. The CDR3 runs 13 residues. V lost 6 bases and J 6 bases, leaving 12 bases between the germline ends. CDR3 coding DNA: TGTGCCAGCAGAGAGTTACTGACTCAGCCCCAGCATTTT. Its translation is CASRELLTQPQHF.

Many counts were recorded for this clonotype. This chain connects TRBV28 to TRBJ1-6, with a possible D match to TRBD1 (5 bases). Per germline, CDR1 MDHEN and CDR2 SYDVKM. This CDR3 has 11 amino acids. V gave up 2 bases and J gave up 14 bases, with 7 bases separating them. The CDR3 bases are TGTGCCAGCAGTTTACAGGGCACCCTCCACTTT. Amino acids: CASSLQGTLHF.